The rows below give T cell receptor beta chains drawn from one sample of a study of blood T cell repertoires in COVID-19. This table comes from immunoSEQ multiplex PCR, and its TCRdb copy is limited to in-frame clones, with some not included. The data show around 330,000 clones, 85% seen once. Sequenced sample: PBMCs or T cells enriched from blood (not recorded which). The receptor source for this set is a woman aged 25 to 45 who had been exposed to COVID-19. The CDR3 runs from the conserved cysteine through the conserved F or W. A D gene is named only where the DNA matches it firmly. Rows give clone size only sometimes, using once, few, many, or a class for an expanded clone.

clone_size d_call j_call v_call cdr3_aa cdr3_nt
. TRBD1 TRBJ1-1 TRBV5-4 CASSPDRVRAFF TGTGCCAGCAGCCCGGACAGGGTTCGAGCTTTCTTT
. . TRBJ1-6 TRBV5-6 CASSQGIPSSPLHF TGTGCCAGCAGCCAGGGAATACCCAGTTCACCCCTCCACTTT
. . TRBJ1-3 TRBV11-2 CASSPGQSSGNTIYF TGTGCCAGCAGCCCCGGACAGAGCTCTGGAAACACCATATATTTT
. . TRBJ2-1 TRBV28 CASNRSPRLIEQFF TGTGCCAGCAATAGAAGCCCCCGTTTAATTGAGCAGTTCTTC
. TRBD1 TRBJ1-2 TRBV12-3/TRBV12-4 CASSRRQGSGYTF TGTGCCAGCAGTCGACGACAGGGGAGCGGCTACACCTTC
. . TRBJ1-1 TRBV7-2 CASSFRTGMDTEAFF TGTGCCAGCAGTTTTCGAACGGGTATGGACACTGAAGCTTTCTTT
once . TRBJ1-6 TRBV27 CASSLGVTRNSPLHF TGTGCCAGCAGTTTGGGCGTGACACGTAATTCACCCCTCCACTTT
few . TRBJ2-7 TRBV7-9 CASSLDRDSYEQYF TGTGCCAGCAGCTTAGACCGGGACTCGTACGAGCAGTACTTC
. . TRBJ2-2 TRBV27 CASSPLYGELFF TGTGCCAGCAGTCCCCTCTACGGGGAGCTGTTTTTT
. . TRBJ2-3 TRBV5-1 CASSLTGPSTDTQYF TGCGCCAGCAGCTTGACAGGGCCTAGCACAGATACGCAGTATTTT
. . TRBJ2-3 TRBV9 CASSVGPGGTDTQYF TGTGCCAGCAGCGTAGGGCCAGGGGGCACAGATACGCAGTATTTT
. TRBD2 TRBJ2-3 TRBV3-1/TRBV3-2 CASSRTAGRSDTQYF TGTGCCAGCAGCCGTACAGCGGGGCGGTCTGATACGCAGTATTTT
few TRBD1 TRBJ2-7 TRBV6-5 CASIWGQSAYEQYF TGTGCCAGCATCTGGGGACAGTCCGCCTACGAGCAGTACTTC
. TRBD1 TRBJ1-5 TRBV19 CASSIQVWDRGRNQPQHF TGTGCCAGTAGTATACAGGTTTGGGACAGGGGACGCAATCAGCCCCAGCATTTT